Listed here are 5 T cell receptor beta chains from one sample, sequenced in a study of cytomegalovirus exposure and HLA in healthy donors. Primers included in the PCR were 60 Vbeta and 13 Jbeta primers. Sequencing used immunoSEQ multiplex PCR; TCRdb keeps in-frame clones, though not all of them. The sample holds approximately 150,000 clones, roughly 75% seen once. Specimen: PBMCs. Receptor source: a man aged 18 to 29 in good health and CMV-seropositive.

The V call is TRBV7-3, the J call TRBJ1-2, with 7 bases lining up with TRBD1. Germline CDR1 and CDR2: SGHTA and FQGTGA. This CDR3 is 13 amino acids long. J lost 2 bases, V lost 5 bases, and 2 bases had no gene match. CDR3 protein: CASSPQGNYGYTF. The CDR3 nucleotides are TGTGCCAGCAGCCCACAGGGGAACTATGGCTACACCTTC.

The chain couples TRBV7-9 to TRBJ1-1, with D uncertain. The CDR3 covers 15 residues. Trimming left V 5 bases short and J 3 bases short, with 16 bases between. The V gene's germline CDR1 is SEHNR and CDR2 FQNEAQ (reference sequence). In DNA form, the CDR3 reads TGTGCCAGCAGCCAGCCCGAAGGCGGGGACACTGAAGCTTTCTTT. Protein product: CASSQPEGGDTEAFF.

This rearrangement joins TRBV19 to TRBJ2-1, with TRBD2 identical over 15 bases. The CDR3 extends over 16 amino acids. Germline V CDR1 and CDR2: LNHDA, SQIVND (reference sequence). V gave up 6 bases and J gave up 9 bases; unmatched junction bases: 9. The CDR3 protein is CASSLGLAGGISEQFF. DNA of the CDR3: TGTGCCAGTAGCTTGGGACTAGCGGGAGGTATTAGTGAGCAGTTCTTC.

The J gene is TRBJ2-6, the V gene TRBV6-1, with 7 bases fitting TRBD1. The CDR3 has 18 residues. Germline V gene data show CDR1 as MNHNS and CDR2 as SASEGT. J lost 1 base, V lost 2 bases, and 8 bases had no gene match. CDR3 sequence: CASSELGTESSGANVLTF. In DNA, the CDR3 is TGTGCCAGCAGTGAACTGGGGACAGAATCATCTGGGGCCAACGTCCTGACTTTC.

This clone was found a few times. This sequence joins TRBV28 and TRBJ1-1; TRBD1 matches 9 bases. The junction had 4 bases not matched to a gene; V was cut back by 5 bases and J by 6 bases. The germline gives CDR1 MDHEN, CDR2 SYDVKM. The CDR3 consists of 13 residues. The CDR3 DNA follows: TGTGCCAGCAGTGAACAGGGGGCTGCTGAAGCTTTCTTT. It is translated as CASSEQGAAEAFF.